Listed here are 10 T cell receptor beta chains from one sample, sequenced in a study of T cells after yellow fever vaccination. Each CDR3 protein is one row after TCRdb ran MiXCR on the 5' RACE reads. The repertoire holds hundreds of thousands of distinct CDR3 sequences, roughly 6.2% seen once, with approximately 15% in the top ten. The sequences come from PBMCs, collected 5 days after the yellow fever booster vaccination. The receptors were sampled from a young man who received the YFV17D yellow fever vaccine.

This clonotype has a count of ten or more. This chain links TRBV10-3 with TRBJ2-7, with D possibly TRBD1 on 5 matching bases. CDR3 length: 14 residues. Looked up from germline, CDR1 is ENHRY and CDR2 is SYGVKD. Deletions cut 0 bases from V and 0 bases from J, with 6 bases between. The CDR3 coding sequence is TGTGCCATCAGTGAGTCGACAGCCTCCTACGAGCAGTACTTC. It specifies CAISESTASYEQYF.

This clonotype came up a few times. The J gene is TRBJ1-4, the V gene TRBV6-1; possibly TRBD1 for D (5 bases). With 5 bases removed from V and 5 bases from J, the gap between germline ends came to 15 bases. Looked up from germline, CDR1 is MNHNS and CDR2 is SASEGT. The CDR3 loop spans 15 amino acids. DNA for the CDR3: TGTGCCAGCAGTCCCTCTCGGGGCGCAAATGAAAAACTGTTTTTT. It codes for CASSPSRGANEKLFF.

In this sample, this clonotype turned up many times. The J gene is TRBJ1-5, the V gene TRBV12-3 or TRBV12-4; a possible D gene is TRBD1 (6 bases). V was shortened by 6 bases and J by 0 bases, with 9 bases between the two germline ends. The CDR3 loop spans 14 amino acids. CDR3 nucleotides: TGTGCCAGCAGACCAGGGGTTAGCAATCAGCCCCAGCATTTT. This gives the protein CASRPGVSNQPQHF.

This chain connects TRBV28 to TRBJ1-5, with a possible D match to TRBD1 (5 bases). This CDR3 has 14 residues. Looked up from germline, CDR1 is MDHEN and CDR2 is SYDVKM. The germline V and J ends were trimmed by 7 bases and 1 base, with 11 bases remaining between them. CDR3 region: CASKGPNSNQPQHF. The CDR3 nucleotides read TGTGCCAGCAAGGGACCCAACAGCAATCAGCCCCAGCATTTT.

The chain employs TRBV7-6 and TRBJ2-1; D ambiguous. The CDR3 spans 15 residues. Germline loops: CDR1 SGHVS, CDR2 FNYEAQ. The ends were cut back, 1 base at V and 4 bases at J, with 11 bases in the middle. The CDR3, as DNA: TGTGCCAGCAGCTTAGGGGTCCCCGGATACAATGAGCAGTTCTTC. Translated: CASSLGVPGYNEQFF. The whole variable domain, remainder taken from reference TRBV7-6 and TRBJ2-1, is GAGVSQSPRYKVTKRGQDVALRCDPISGHVSLYWYRQALGQGPEFLTYFNYEAQQDKSGLPNDRFSAERPEGSISTLTIQRTEQRDSAMYRCASSLGVPGYNEQFFGPGTRLTVL.

There are many counts of this clonotype. This chain connects TRBV30 to TRBJ2-7; TRBD2 matches 7 bases. V lost 4 bases and J lost 5; bases outside the gene matches: 5. Looked up from germline, CDR1 is GTSNPN and CDR2 is SVGIG (reference sequence). This CDR3 region has 12 residues. The CDR3 protein is CAWTGGSDEQYF. CDR3 bases: TGTGCCTGGACGGGGGGTTCCGACGAGCAGTACTTC.

This clonotype was seen ten or more times. V gene TRBV7-3 combines with J gene TRBJ2-6, with D possibly TRBD1 on 5 matching bases. The CDR3 is made up of 15 amino acids. Germline CDR1 reads SGHTA; CDR2 reads FQGTGA. The V end was cut by 6 bases, the J end by 2 bases, with 11 bases between. CDR3 residues: CASRPTGAGANVLTF. The CDR3 DNA follows: TGTGCCAGCAGACCCACAGGAGCTGGGGCCAACGTCCTGACTTTC.

The chain couples TRBV7-2 to TRBJ2-3, with TRBD2 as a possible D gene (5 bases). V dropped 10 bases and J dropped 4 bases, with 15 bases sitting between them. The CDR3 sequence is 13 residues long. Germline values: CDR1 SGHTA, CDR2 FQGNSA. CDR3 sequence: CATSLLGPDTQYF. The CDR3 DNA reads as TGTGCCACCTCCCTACTAGGGCCAGATACGCAGTATTTT. The variable domain in full, completed from reference TRBV7-2 and TRBJ2-3, reads GAGVSQSPSNKVTEKGKDVELRCDPISGHTALYWYRQSLGQGLEFLIYFQGNSAPDKSGLPSDRFSAERTGGSVSTLTIQRTQQEDSAVYLCATSLLGPDTQYFGPGTRLTVL.

The CDR3 DNA follows: TGCAGTGCTAGAGTCCCCAGTGGGGGCTACGAGCAGTACTTC. Translated, it gives CSARVPSGGYEQYF. The V and J genes are TRBV20-1 and TRBJ2-7, with D possibly being TRBD1 or TRBD2 (5 bases each). This CDR3 is built from 14 residues. The V end was cut by 1 base, the J end by 3 bases, with 13 bases between. Germline values: CDR1 DFQATT, CDR2 SNEGSKA (reference sequence).

This clonotype was seen many times. J is TRBJ2-6 and V is TRBV15; no reliable D call. V was trimmed by 8 bases and J by 2 bases, leaving 7 bases between them. Germline CDR1 and CDR2: LNHNV and YYDKDF (reference sequence). This CDR3 comprises 13 residues. The CDR3 nucleotides read TGTGCCACCCACACTGCTGGGGCCAACGTCCTGACTTTC. Translating it yields CATHTAGANVLTF.